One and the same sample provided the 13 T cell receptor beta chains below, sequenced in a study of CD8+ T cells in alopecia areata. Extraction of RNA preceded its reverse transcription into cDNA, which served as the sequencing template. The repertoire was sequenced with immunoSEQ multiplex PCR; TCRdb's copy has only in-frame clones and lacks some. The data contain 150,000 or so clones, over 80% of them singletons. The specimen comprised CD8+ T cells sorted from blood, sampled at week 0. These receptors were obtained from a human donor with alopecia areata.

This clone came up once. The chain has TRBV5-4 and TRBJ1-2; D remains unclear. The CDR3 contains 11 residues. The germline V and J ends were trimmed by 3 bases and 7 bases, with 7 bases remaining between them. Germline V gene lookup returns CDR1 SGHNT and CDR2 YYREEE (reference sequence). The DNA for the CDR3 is TGTGCCAGCAGCTCAGAGGGTGGCTACACCTTC. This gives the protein CASSSEGGYTF.

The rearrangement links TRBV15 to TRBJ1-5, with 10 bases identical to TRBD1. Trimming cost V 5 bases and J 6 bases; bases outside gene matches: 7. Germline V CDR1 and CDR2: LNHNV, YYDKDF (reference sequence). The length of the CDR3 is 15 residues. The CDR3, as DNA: TGTGCCACCAGCTCGTCCGGGACAGGGGTTCAGCCCCAGCATTTT. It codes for CATSSSGTGVQPQHF.

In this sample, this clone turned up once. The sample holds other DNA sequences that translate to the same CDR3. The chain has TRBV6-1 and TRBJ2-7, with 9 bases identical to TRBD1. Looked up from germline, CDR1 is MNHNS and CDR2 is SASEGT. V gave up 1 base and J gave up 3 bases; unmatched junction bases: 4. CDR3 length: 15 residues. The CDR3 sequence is CASSEGGTGSYEQYF. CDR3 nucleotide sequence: TGTGCCAGCAGTGAAGGGGGGACAGGGAGCTACGAGCAGTACTTC.

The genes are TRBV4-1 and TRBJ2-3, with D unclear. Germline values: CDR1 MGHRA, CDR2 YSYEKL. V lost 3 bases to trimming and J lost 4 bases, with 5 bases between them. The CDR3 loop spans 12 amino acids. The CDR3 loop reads CASSHISDTQYF. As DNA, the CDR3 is TGCGCCAGCAGCCATATCTCAGATACGCAGTATTTT.

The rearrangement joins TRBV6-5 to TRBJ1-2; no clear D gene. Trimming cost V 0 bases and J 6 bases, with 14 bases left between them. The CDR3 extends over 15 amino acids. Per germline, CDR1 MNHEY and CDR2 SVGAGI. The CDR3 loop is CASSYSYRAPDGYTF. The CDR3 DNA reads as TGTGCCAGCAGTTACTCGTATAGGGCCCCGGATGGCTACACCTTC.

Written as DNA, the CDR3 is TGTGCCAGCAGCGAACAGGGATACGAGCAGTACTTC. Its protein is CASSEQGYEQYF. This rearrangement joins TRBV5-4 to TRBJ2-7; D possibly corresponds to TRBD1 (6 bases). Trimming left V 4 bases short and J 4 bases short, with 9 bases between. CDR1 and CDR2 from the germline V gene are SGHNT and YYREEE (reference sequence). This CDR3 region has 12 residues.

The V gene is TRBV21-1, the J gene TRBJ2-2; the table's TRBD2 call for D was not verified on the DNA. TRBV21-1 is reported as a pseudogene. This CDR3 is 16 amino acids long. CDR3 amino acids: CASSPGLAGNTGELFF. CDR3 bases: TGTGCCAGCAGCCCGGGACTAGCGGGAAACACCGGGGAGCTGTTTTTT.

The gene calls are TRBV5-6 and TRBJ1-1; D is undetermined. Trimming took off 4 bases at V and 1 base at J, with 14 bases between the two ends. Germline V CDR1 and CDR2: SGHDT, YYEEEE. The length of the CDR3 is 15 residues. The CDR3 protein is CASSPLGNRNTEAFF. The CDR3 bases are TGTGCCAGCAGCCCGTTAGGGAATCGGAACACTGAAGCTTTCTTT.

The CDR3 is CSVEGGAPMNTEAFF. For the CDR3, the DNA is TGCAGCGTTGAAGGTGGGGCCCCCATGAACACTGAAGCTTTCTTT. The chain uses TRBV29-1 and TRBJ1-1; possibly TRBD1 for D (5 bases). Germline values: CDR1 SQVTM, CDR2 ANQGSEA. The CDR3 sequence is 15 residues long. The V end lost 1 base, the J end lost 0 bases, and 12 bases lay between the germline ends.

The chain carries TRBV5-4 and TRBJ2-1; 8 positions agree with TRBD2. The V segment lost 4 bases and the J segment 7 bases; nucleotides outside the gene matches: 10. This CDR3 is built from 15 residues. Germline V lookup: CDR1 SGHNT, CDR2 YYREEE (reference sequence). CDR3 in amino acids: CASSPAGTSWNEQFF. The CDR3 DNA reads TGTGCCAGCAGCCCAGCCGGGACTAGTTGGAATGAGCAGTTCTTC.

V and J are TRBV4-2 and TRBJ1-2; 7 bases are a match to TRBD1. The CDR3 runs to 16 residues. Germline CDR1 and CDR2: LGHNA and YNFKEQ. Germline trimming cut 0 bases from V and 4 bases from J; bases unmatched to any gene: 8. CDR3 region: CASSQDLGTAVYGYTF. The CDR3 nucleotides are TGTGCCAGCAGCCAAGATCTGGGGACAGCTGTCTATGGCTACACCTTC.

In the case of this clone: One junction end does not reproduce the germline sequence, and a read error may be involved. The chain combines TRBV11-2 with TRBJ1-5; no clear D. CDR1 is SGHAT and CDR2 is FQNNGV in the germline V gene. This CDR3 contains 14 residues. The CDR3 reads CASSLFPRNRPQHF. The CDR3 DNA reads TGTGCCAGCAGCTTGTTCCCTCGCAATCGGCCCCAGCATTTT.

Written as DNA, the CDR3 is TGTGCCAGTAGTATCCCTCAGAGCTCCTACAATGAGCAGTTCTTC. Residues: CASSIPQSSYNEQFF. V and J are TRBV19 and TRBJ2-1; D is undetermined. Trimming cost V 3 bases and J 0 bases, with 9 bases left between them. Germline-derived CDR1 and CDR2 are LNHDA and SQIVND (reference sequence). The CDR3 runs 15 residues. Based on the CDR3 plus reference TRBV19 and TRBJ2-1, the full variable domain is DGGITQSPKYLFRKEGQNVTLSCEQNLNHDAMYWYRQDPGQGLRLIYYSQIVNDFQKGDIAEGYSVSREKKESFPLTVTSAQKNPTAFYLCASSIPQSSYNEQFFGPGTRLTVL.